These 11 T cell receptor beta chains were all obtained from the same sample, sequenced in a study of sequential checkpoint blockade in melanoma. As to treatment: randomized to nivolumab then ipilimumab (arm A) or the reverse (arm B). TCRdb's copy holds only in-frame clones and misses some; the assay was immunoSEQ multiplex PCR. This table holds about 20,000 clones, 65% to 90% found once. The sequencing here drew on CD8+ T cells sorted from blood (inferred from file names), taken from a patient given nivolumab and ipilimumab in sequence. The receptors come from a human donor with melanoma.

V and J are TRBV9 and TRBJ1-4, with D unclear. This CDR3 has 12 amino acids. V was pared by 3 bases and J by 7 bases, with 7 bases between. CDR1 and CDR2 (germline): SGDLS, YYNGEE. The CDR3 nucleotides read TGTGCCAGCAGCGGGGAGAGTGAAAAACTGTTTTTT. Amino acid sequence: CASSGESEKLFF.

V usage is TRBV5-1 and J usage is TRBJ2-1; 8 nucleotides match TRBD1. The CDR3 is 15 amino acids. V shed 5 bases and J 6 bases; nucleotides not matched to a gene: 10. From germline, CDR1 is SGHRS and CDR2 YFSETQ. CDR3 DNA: TGCGCCAGCAGACCCCCCGGGACAGGAGCCAATGAGCAGTTCTTC. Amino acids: CASRPPGTGANEQFF. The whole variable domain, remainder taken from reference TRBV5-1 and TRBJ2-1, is KAGVTQTPRYLIKTRGQQVTLSCSPISGHRSVSWYQQTPGQGLQFLFEYFSETQRNKGNFPGRFSGRQFSNSRSEMNVSTLELGDSALYLCASRPPGTGANEQFFGPGTRLTVL.

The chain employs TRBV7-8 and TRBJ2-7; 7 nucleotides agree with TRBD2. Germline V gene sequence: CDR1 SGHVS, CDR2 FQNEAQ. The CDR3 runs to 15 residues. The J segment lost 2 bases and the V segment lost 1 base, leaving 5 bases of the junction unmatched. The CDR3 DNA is TGTGCCAGCAGCTTAGTTGGGGAGGGGACCTACGAGCAGTACTTC. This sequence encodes CASSLVGEGTYEQYF.

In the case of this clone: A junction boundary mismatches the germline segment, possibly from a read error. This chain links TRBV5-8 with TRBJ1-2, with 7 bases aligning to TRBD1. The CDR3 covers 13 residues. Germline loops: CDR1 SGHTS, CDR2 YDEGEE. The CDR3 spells CASSHKGGPGFLF. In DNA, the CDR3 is TGTGCCAGCAGCCACAAAGGGGGCCCGGGATTTCTATTC.

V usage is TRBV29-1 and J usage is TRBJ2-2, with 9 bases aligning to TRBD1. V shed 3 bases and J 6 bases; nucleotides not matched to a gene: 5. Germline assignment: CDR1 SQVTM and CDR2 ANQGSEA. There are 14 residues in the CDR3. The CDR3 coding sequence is TGCAGCGTTGATCTGGACAGGGGTTCCGGGGAGCTGTTTTTT. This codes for CSVDLDRGSGELFF.

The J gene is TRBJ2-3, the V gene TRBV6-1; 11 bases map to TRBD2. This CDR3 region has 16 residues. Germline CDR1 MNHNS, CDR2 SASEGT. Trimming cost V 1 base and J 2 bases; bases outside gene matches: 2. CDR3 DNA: TGTGCCAGCAGTGAAGGTAGCGGGGGGGCCACAGATACGCAGTATTTT. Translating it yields CASSEGSGGATDTQYF.

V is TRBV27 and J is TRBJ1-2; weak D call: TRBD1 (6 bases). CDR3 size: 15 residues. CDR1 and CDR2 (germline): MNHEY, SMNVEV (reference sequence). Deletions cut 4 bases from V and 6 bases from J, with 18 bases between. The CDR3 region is CASSSKTQGVHGYTF. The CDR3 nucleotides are TGTGCCAGCAGTTCAAAGACACAGGGCGTTCATGGCTACACCTTC.

CDR3 in DNA: TGTGCCAGCAGCGCCGGGACAGGGGAGGGGCAGCCCCAGCATTTT. The encoded protein is CASSAGTGEGQPQHF. The rearrangement links TRBV6-5 to TRBJ1-5, with 10 bases matching TRBD1. CDR3 length: 15 residues. With V trimmed by 6 bases and J by 7 bases, 9 bases remained unmatched. Germline CDR1 reads MNHEY; CDR2 reads SVGAGI.

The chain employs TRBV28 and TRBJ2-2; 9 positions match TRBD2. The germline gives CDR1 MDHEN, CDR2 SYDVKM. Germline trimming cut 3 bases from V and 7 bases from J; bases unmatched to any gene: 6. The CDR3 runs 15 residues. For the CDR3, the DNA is TGTGCCAGCAGTTTCTGGGCGGGGGGGCACGGGGAGCTGTTTTTT. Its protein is CASSFWAGGHGELFF.

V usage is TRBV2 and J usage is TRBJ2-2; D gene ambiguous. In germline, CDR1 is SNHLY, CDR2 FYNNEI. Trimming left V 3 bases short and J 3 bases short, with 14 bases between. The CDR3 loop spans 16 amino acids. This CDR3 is CASSDVLNRDTGELFF. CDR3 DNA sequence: TGTGCCAGCAGTGACGTATTGAACAGAGACACCGGGGAGCTGTTTTTT.

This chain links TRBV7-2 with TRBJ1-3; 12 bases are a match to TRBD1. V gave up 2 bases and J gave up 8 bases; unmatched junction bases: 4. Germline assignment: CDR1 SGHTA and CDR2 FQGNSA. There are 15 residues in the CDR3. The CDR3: CASSLRDRGHDTIYF. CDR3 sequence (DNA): TGTGCCAGCAGCTTAAGGGACAGGGGGCATGACACCATATATTTT.